This T cell receptor (beta chain) was identified in a study of metastatic and nonmetastatic thyroid tumors. The ends were cut back, 2 bases at V and 8 bases at J, with 10 bases in the middle. The CDR3 sequence is 13 residues long. The germline V gene has CDR1 MRHNA and CDR2 SNTAGT. Patients underwent thyroid surgery, and none had received any treatment before it. This clone was found a few times. Authors' processing steps: A distant-metastasis classifier for papillary thyroid cancer was built using CDR3 differences across clinicopathological groups. TCRdb reanalyzed the PCR reads via MiXCR. The V and J calls shown here were made by TCRdb, not taken from the authors' results. The sample gives roughly 20,000 clones, about 10% of which show up once; less than 8% is in the top ten.

The V and J genes are TRBV6-4 and TRBJ2-1; no reliable D call. Sequenced material: blood. The origin of this receptor is a female donor with papillary thyroid cancer or a benign thyroid nodule (not recorded which). Some clones in this sample may be carry-over from other donors' samples. The CDR3, as DNA: TGTGCCAGCAGTGACATGCAGCACGATGAGCAGTTCTTC. This codes for CASSDMQHDEQFF.